A selection of T cell receptor beta chains follows, all from one sample in a study of blood T cell repertoires in COVID-19. Sequencing was performed with immunoSEQ multiplex PCR; in TCRdb, only in-frame clones are kept and a portion is missing. Among about 210,000 clones, 85% were seen once, and the ten largest hold about 2.5%. Sequences were obtained from peripheral blood. The receptors were sampled from a woman between 65 and 79 years old with COVID-19, enrolled during active disease. Each CDR3 is given with its conserved first and last residue. A D gene is named only where the DNA matches it firmly. Part of the rows lack a size; the others show once, few, many or a class for expanded clones.

cdr3_aa,cdr3_nt,j_call,v_call,clone_size,d_call
CASSVDLGAVDGYTF,TGTGCCAGCAGCGTAGATCTGGGGGCGGTGGATGGCTACACCTTC,TRBJ1-2,TRBV9,NA,NA
CASSVSPSDSSPLHF,TGTGCCAGCAGCGTCTCCCCTTCGGACTCTTCACCCCTCCACTTT,TRBJ1-6,TRBV11-3,NA,NA
CASSQDTGRYNEQFF,TGTGCCAGCAGCCAAGATACGGGGAGGTACAATGAGCAGTTCTTC,TRBJ2-1,TRBV3-1/TRBV3-2,few,NA
CAISGGPSNTGELFF,TGTGCCATCAGTGGAGGTCCTTCTAACACCGGGGAGCTGTTTTTT,TRBJ2-2,TRBV10-3,once,NA
CASSSYRGTSGNTIYF,TGTGCCAGCAGCTCATACAGGGGAACCTCTGGAAACACCATATATTTT,TRBJ1-3,TRBV7-9,NA,TRBD1
CASSLINGEAFF,TGCGCCAGCAGCCTCATCAACGGTGAAGCTTTCTTT,TRBJ1-1,TRBV4-1,once,NA
CASSIRAGQVYGYTF,TGTGCCAGTAGTATCCGGGCGGGACAGGTCTATGGCTACACCTTC,TRBJ1-2,TRBV19,NA,TRBD1
CASSYSSGSWNEQFF,TGTGCCAGCAGTTACTCGAGCGGGAGTTGGAATGAGCAGTTCTTC,TRBJ2-1,TRBV6-5,NA,TRBD2
CATSDPFVGRGSYEQYF,TGTGCCACCAGTGATCCCTTTGTTGGGAGGGGGTCCTACGAGCAGTACTTC,TRBJ2-7,TRBV24-1,NA,NA
CASSGSGTVSTDTQYF,TGTGCCAGCAGTGGCTCTGGGACAGTTAGCACAGATACGCAGTATTTT,TRBJ2-3,TRBV6-1,NA,TRBD1
CASSPLSPTAEQYF,TGTGCCAGCAGTCCGCTTTCGCCCACAGCCGAGCAGTACTTC,TRBJ2-7,TRBV27,once,NA
CATTLRDGGREAFF,TGTGCCACCACCCTTAGAGATGGGGGGAGAGAAGCTTTCTTT,TRBJ1-1,TRBV15,NA,NA
CATSDTGRGKKREWVSYNEQFF,TGTGCCACCAGTGATACCGGTCGGGGGAAAAAGCGGGAGTGGGTTTCCTACAATGAGCAGTTCTTC,TRBJ2-1,TRBV24-1,NA,TRBD2
CASSDDGTGATEAFF,TGTGCCAGCAGTGACGATGGGACAGGGGCCACTGAAGCTTTCTTT,TRBJ1-1,TRBV6-4,NA,TRBD1
CASSPQSTGLEAFF,TGTGCCAGCTCACCACAATCGACAGGCCTTGAAGCTTTCTTT,TRBJ1-1,TRBV18,NA,NA
CASSLAGGAGTGELFF,TGCGCCAGCAGCTTGGCCGGGGGAGCAGGAACCGGGGAGCTGTTTTTT,TRBJ2-2,TRBV5-1,NA,NA
CASSIVKVEVSTGELFF,TGTGCCAGTAGTATAGTAAAGGTGGAGGTGTCCACCGGGGAGCTGTTTTTT,TRBJ2-2,TRBV19,NA,NA
CASSYYEGRDYEQYF,TGTGCCAGCAGTTATTACGAGGGAAGGGATTACGAGCAGTACTTC,TRBJ2-7,TRBV6-5,NA,NA
CASSLYGTGPPYEQYF,TGTGCCAGCAGCCTTTACGGGACAGGACCCCCCTACGAGCAGTACTTC,TRBJ2-7,TRBV7-2,NA,TRBD1
CASSYMEQPQHF,TGTGCCAGCAGTTACATGGAGCAGCCCCAGCATTTT,TRBJ1-5,TRBV6-6,few,NA
CASSFGHGETQYF,TGTGCCAGTAGTTTTGGTCACGGAGAGACCCAGTACTTC,TRBJ2-5,TRBV19,NA,NA
CAIHDPRGASGTEAFF,TGTGCCATCCATGACCCCAGGGGGGCCTCGGGCACTGAAGCTTTCTTT,TRBJ1-1,TRBV19,NA,TRBD1
CASSPPQAGGLGQFF,TGTGCCAGCTCACCACCCCAAGCGGGAGGGCTTGGGCAGTTCTTC,TRBJ2-1,TRBV18,NA,TRBD2
CASRLNTGSPEAFF,TGTGCCAGCAGACTCAATACGGGGTCCCCTGAAGCTTTCTTT,TRBJ1-1,TRBV7-2,once,NA
CASHRGNTDTQYF,TGTGCCAGCCACAGGGGAAACACAGATACGCAGTATTTT,TRBJ2-3,TRBV6-5,NA,TRBD1
CASSLNPSGSSYNEQFF,TGTGCCAGCAGCTTGAATCCCAGCGGGAGCTCCTACAATGAGCAGTTCTTC,TRBJ2-1,TRBV7-6,NA,TRBD2
CASSHAGLKNTEAFF,TGTGCCAGCAGCCATGCGGGCCTTAAGAACACTGAAGCTTTCTTT,TRBJ1-1,TRBV3-1/TRBV3-2,NA,NA
CASRSPMTGGGYTF,TGTGCCAGCAGGTCACCGATGACAGGCGGCGGCTACACCTTC,TRBJ1-2,TRBV7-2,NA,NA
CASSLEGADTEAFF,TGTGCCAGCAGCCTGGAGGGGGCTGACACTGAAGCTTTCTTT,TRBJ1-1,TRBV2,NA,TRBD1
CASSGATGIGDTQYF,TGTGCCAGCAGCGGCGCCACGGGGATTGGAGATACGCAGTATTTT,TRBJ2-3,TRBV7-3,NA,NA
CASRRNTEAFF,TGTGCCAGCAGGAGGAACACTGAAGCTTTCTTT,TRBJ1-1,TRBV2,few,NA
CASSQPGQGAINYGYTF,TGTGCCAGCTCACAACCGGGACAGGGGGCAATTAACTATGGCTACACCTTC,TRBJ1-2,TRBV18,NA,TRBD1
CASSLVGQGYSPLHF,TGCGCCAGCAGCTTGGTGGGACAGGGGTATTCACCCCTCCACTTT,TRBJ1-6,TRBV5-1,NA,TRBD1
CASSQGTRISTDTQYF,TGTGCCAGCAGCCAAGGGACTAGAATAAGCACAGATACGCAGTATTTT,TRBJ2-3,TRBV14,NA,TRBD2
CASSATSGRPTSWGEQFF,TGTGCCAGCAGCGCCACTAGCGGGAGGCCGACCAGTTGGGGTGAGCAGTTCTTC,TRBJ2-1,TRBV9,NA,TRBD2
CASRQHGKNTEAFF,TGTGCCAGCAGGCAACACGGGAAGAACACTGAAGCTTTCTTT,TRBJ1-1,TRBV3-1/TRBV3-2,NA,NA
CASSQASTYGYTF,TGTGCCAGCAGCCAAGCCTCAACCTATGGCTACACCTTC,TRBJ1-2,TRBV6-5,NA,NA
CASSSRGQGNLYNEQFF,TGTGCCAGCAGCAGCCGGGGACAGGGGAATCTCTACAATGAGCAGTTCTTC,TRBJ2-1,TRBV11-2,NA,TRBD1
CASSLGTDSGNTIYF,TGTGCTAGCAGCTTGGGGACAGACTCTGGAAACACCATATATTTT,TRBJ1-3,TRBV7-7,NA,TRBD1
CASSPRGLGSGPQHF,TGTGCCAGCAGCCCCAGGGGGTTAGGCTCTGGGCCCCAGCATTTT,TRBJ1-5,TRBV3-1/TRBV3-2,NA,TRBD1
CASSSNRENEQFF,TGTGCCAGCAGTTCTAACAGGGAGAATGAGCAGTTCTTC,TRBJ2-1,TRBV6-5,NA,NA
CSGQTGLEAFF,TGCAGTGGACAAACCGGACTTGAAGCTTTCTTT,TRBJ1-1,TRBV20-1,once,NA
CASSPQDSGNTIYF,TGTGCCAGCTCCCCCCAGGACTCTGGAAACACCATATATTTT,TRBJ1-3,TRBV18,once,NA
CASSPRTSGDYEQYF,TGTGCCAGCAGCCCAAGGACTAGCGGGGACTACGAGCAGTACTTC,TRBJ2-7,TRBV7-8,NA,TRBD2
CASSLTGQNTGELFF,TGTGCCAGCAGTTTAACTGGACAGAACACCGGGGAGCTGTTTTTT,TRBJ2-2,TRBV27,NA,NA
CASSGTGFTGELFF,TGTGCCAGCTCCGGGACAGGGTTCACCGGGGAGCTGTTTTTT,TRBJ2-2,TRBV6-4,NA,TRBD1
CASSPPTQNTEAFF,TGCGCCAGCAGCCCACCGACACAGAACACTGAAGCTTTCTTT,TRBJ1-1,TRBV5-1,few,NA
CASSRAADYGYTF,TGTGCCAGCAGCAGGGCAGCGGACTATGGCTACACCTTC,TRBJ1-2,TRBV3-1/TRBV3-2,NA,NA
CASSVGGATNEKLFF,TGTGCCAGCAGTGTCGGGGGGGCAACTAATGAAAAACTGTTTTTT,TRBJ1-4,TRBV25-1,NA,NA
CASSQAVRRRDEKLFF,TGCGCCAGCAGCCAAGCGGTCCGGAGGAGAGATGAAAAACTGTTTTTT,TRBJ1-4,TRBV4-1,NA,NA
CASGTQTASNYGYTF,TGTGCCAGCGGCACGCAGACAGCGTCAAACTATGGCTACACCTTC,TRBJ1-2,TRBV2,NA,NA
CASSLDRALTGELFF,TGTGCCAGCAGCCTCGACAGGGCCCTCACCGGGGAGCTGTTTTTT,TRBJ2-2,TRBV7-6,NA,TRBD1
CASSQAYKEPYEQYF,TGTGCCAGCAGCCAAGCGTACAAAGAACCCTACGAGCAGTACTTC,TRBJ2-7,TRBV14,NA,NA
CASSIRGLAGFGQETQYF,TGTGCCAGTAGTATACGAGGGCTAGCGGGATTCGGGCAAGAGACCCAGTACTTC,TRBJ2-5,TRBV19,NA,TRBD2
CASKRTSGSRSLYEQYF,TGTGCCAGCAAAAGGACTAGCGGGAGTAGAAGTTTGTACGAGCAGTACTTC,TRBJ2-7,TRBV2,NA,TRBD2
CASSQQGVGYTF,TGTGCCAGCAGCCAACAGGGGGTTGGCTACACCTTC,TRBJ1-2,TRBV3-1/TRBV3-2,NA,TRBD1